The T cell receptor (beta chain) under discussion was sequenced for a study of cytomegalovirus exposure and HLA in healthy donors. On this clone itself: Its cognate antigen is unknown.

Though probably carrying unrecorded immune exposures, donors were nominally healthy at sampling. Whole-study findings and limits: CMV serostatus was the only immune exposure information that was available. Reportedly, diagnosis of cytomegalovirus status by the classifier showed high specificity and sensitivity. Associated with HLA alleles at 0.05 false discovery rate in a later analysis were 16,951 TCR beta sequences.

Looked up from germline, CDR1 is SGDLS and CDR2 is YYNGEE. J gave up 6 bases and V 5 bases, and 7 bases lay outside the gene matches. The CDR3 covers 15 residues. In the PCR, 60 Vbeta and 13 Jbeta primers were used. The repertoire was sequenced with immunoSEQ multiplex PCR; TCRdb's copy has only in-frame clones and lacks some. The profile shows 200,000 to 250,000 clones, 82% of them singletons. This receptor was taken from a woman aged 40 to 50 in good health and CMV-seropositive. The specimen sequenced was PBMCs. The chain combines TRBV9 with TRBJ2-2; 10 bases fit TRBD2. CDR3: CASRRGLAWAGELFF. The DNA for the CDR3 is TGTGCCAGCAGACGGGGACTAGCGTGGGCCGGGGAGCTGTTTTTT.